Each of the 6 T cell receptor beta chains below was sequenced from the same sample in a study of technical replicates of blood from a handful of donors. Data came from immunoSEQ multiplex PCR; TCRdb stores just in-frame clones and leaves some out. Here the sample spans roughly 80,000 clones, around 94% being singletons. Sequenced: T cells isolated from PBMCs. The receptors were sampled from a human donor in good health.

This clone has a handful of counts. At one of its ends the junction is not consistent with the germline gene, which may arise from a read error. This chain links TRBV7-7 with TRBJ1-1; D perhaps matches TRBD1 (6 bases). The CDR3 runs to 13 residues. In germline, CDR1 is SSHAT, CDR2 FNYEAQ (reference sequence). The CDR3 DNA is TGTGCTAGCAGCTCGTCAGGGGCGGCTGAAGCTTTCTTT. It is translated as CASSSSGAAEAFF. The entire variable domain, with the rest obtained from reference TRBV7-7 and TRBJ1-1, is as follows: GAGVSQSPRYKVTKRGQDVTLRCDPISSHATLYWYQQALGQGPEFLTYFNYEAQPDKSGLPSDRFSAERPEGSISTLTIQRTEQRDSAMYRCASSSSGAAEAFFGQGTRLTVV.

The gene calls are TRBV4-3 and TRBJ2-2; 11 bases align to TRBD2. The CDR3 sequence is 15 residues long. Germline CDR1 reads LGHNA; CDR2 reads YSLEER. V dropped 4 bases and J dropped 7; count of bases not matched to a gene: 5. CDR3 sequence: CASSRLGLAGGELFF. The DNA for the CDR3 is TGCGCCAGCAGCCGCCTAGGACTAGCGGGCGGGGAGCTGTTTTTT.

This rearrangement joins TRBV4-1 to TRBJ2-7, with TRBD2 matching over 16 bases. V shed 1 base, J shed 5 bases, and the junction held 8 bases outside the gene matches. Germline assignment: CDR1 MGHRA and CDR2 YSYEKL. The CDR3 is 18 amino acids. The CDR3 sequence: CASSQGLGLAGGPDEQYF. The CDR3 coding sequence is TGCGCCAGCAGCCAAGGGTTGGGACTAGCGGGAGGGCCCGACGAGCAGTACTTC.

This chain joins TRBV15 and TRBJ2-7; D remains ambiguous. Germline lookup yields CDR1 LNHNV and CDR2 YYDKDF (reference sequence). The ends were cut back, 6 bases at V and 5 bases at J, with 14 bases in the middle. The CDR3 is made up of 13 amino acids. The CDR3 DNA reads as TGTGCCACCAGAGCTCTGGGTACAGACGAGCAGTACTTC. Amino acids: CATRALGTDEQYF.

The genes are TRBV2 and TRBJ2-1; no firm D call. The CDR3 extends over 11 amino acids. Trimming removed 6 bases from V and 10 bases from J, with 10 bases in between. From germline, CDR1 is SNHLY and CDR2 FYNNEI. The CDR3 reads CASRNAVEQFF. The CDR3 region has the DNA TGTGCCAGCAGGAATGCAGTGGAGCAGTTCTTC.

The CDR3 sequence: CATSSPTLGVQETQYF. As DNA, the CDR3 is TGTGCCACCAGCAGTCCTACTCTAGGTGTTCAAGAGACCCAGTACTTC. V gene TRBV15 combines with J gene TRBJ2-5; D gene uncertain. Germline V CDR1 and CDR2: LNHNV, YYDKDF (reference sequence). Between the trimmed V and J ends, which lost 3 bases and 2 bases, there was a span of 16 bases. CDR3 length equals 16 residues.